This T cell receptor beta chain stems from a study of CD8+ T cells in alopecia areata. Findings and limits, study-wide: Uncertainty about whether baseline CD8+ expansion is linked to response remains, with one nonresponder.

Treatment specified: oral pan-JAK inhibitor, 5-10 mg twice daily. Sequencing relied on a cDNA template that was reverse transcribed from extracted RNA. Profiling relied on immunoSEQ multiplex PCR, and the TCRdb table lists in-frame clones only, not all of them. Of around 190,000 clones listed, roughly 60% are singletons. Concerning this clone: Its antigen is unknown.

The germline V gene has CDR1 GTSNPN and CDR2 SVGIG (reference sequence). This CDR3 has 13 amino acids. V was cut by 5 bases and J by 5 bases, with 12 bases left in between. This sample comprised CD4+ T cells sorted from blood, obtained between weeks 49 and 50, from a patient treated with tofacitinib. The chain combines TRBV30 with TRBJ1-4; TRBD1 is a possible D gene (6 bases). The clonotype originates from a human donor with alopecia areata. As DNA, the CDR3 is TGTGCCTGGCGCCCAGGACAGAATGAAAAACTGTTTTTT. This sequence encodes CAWRPGQNEKLFF.